A selection of T cell receptor beta chains follows, all from one sample in a study of regulatory T cells in long-lasting Graves disease. TCRdb used MiXCR to reprocess the multiplex PCR reads, holding one entry per CDR3 protein. The sample yields about 460,000 distinct CDR3 sequences, approximately 23% seen once. This specimen was peripheral blood mononuclear cells (PBMCs), taken when the disease was refractory, from a patient treated with antithyroid drugs. Receptors originate from a female donor with Graves disease. Each CDR3 is given with its conserved first and last residue. D genes are given only for firm matches. Not all rows give a size; the values are once, few, many and, for expanded clones, a class.

clone size	J gene	V gene	D gene	CDR3 protein	CDR3 DNA
-	TRBJ1-1	TRBV2	TRBD1	CASSAGRQGTNTEAFF	TGTGCCAGCAGCGCCGGCCGACAGGGGACAAACACTGAAGCTTTCTTT
many	TRBJ2-2	TRBV6-5	TRBD1	CASSYNGQVPFTGELFF	TGTGCCAGCAGTTATAACGGACAGGTCCCTTTCACCGGGGAGCTGTTTTTT
many	TRBJ1-2	TRBV6-1	-	CASSQQGNTPNYGYTF	TGTGCCAGCAGTCAACAGGGAAACACACCTAACTATGGCTACACCTTC
-	TRBJ2-7	TRBV27	-	CASSFRVMAYEQYF	TGTGCCAGCAGTTTCAGAGTGATGGCCTACGAGCAGTACTTC
many	TRBJ1-5	TRBV27	-	CASSWDGSNQPQHF	TGTGCCAGCAGTTGGGACGGTAGCAATCAGCCCCAGCATTTT
few	TRBJ1-5	TRBV4-1	-	CASSRYPGTGNQPQHF	TGCGCCAGCAGCCGGTATCCAGGGACGGGCAATCAGCCCCAGCATTTT
few	TRBJ2-5	TRBV12-5	-	CASGQGTRGRRETQYF	TGTGCTAGTGGTCAAGGGACTCGGGGGCGAAGGGAGACCCAGTACTTC
-	TRBJ2-2	TRBV6-2/TRBV6-3	-	CASSGAGISTGELFF	TGTGCCAGCAGTGGGGCGGGGATCAGCACCGGGGAGCTGTTTTTT
many	TRBJ1-5	TRBV15	-	CATSRASNQPQHF	TGTGCCACCAGCAGAGCTAGCAATCAGCCCCAGCATTTT
few	TRBJ1-3	TRBV10-2	-	CASSAGRSSGNTIYF	TGCGCCAGCAGTGCGGGGCGATCCTCTGGAAACACCATATATTTT
-	TRBJ2-7	TRBV20-1	-	CSARRDPASPHEQYF	TGCAGTGCTCGCCGGGACCCCGCGTCCCCCCACGAGCAGTACTTC
few	TRBJ1-2	TRBV30	-	CAWSFSGPLYGYTF	TGTGCCTGGAGTTTCTCGGGGCCTCTGTATGGCTACACCTTC
-	TRBJ2-2	TRBV6-2/TRBV6-3	-	CASTQGSFGELFF	TGTGCCAGCACCCAGGGGAGTTTCGGGGAGCTGTTTTTT
-	TRBJ2-1	TRBV20-1	-	CSAEGSSGNEQFF	TGCAGTGCCGAGGGGTCCTCGGGGAATGAGCAGTTCTTC
few	TRBJ2-2	TRBV12-3/TRBV12-4	-	CASSLDRWGNTGELFF	TGTGCCAGCAGTTTGGATCGCTGGGGGAACACCGGGGAGCTGTTTTTT
few	TRBJ2-7	TRBV10-3	-	CATKTGYEQYF	TGTGCCACCAAGACAGGCTACGAGCAGTACTTC
many	TRBJ2-7	TRBV6-1	-	CASRNRDGSYEQYF	TGTGCCAGCAGGAATCGGGACGGCTCCTACGAGCAGTACTTC
many	TRBJ1-1	TRBV7-9	TRBD1	CASSQAVLRGPYTEAFF	TGTGCCAGCAGCCAAGCGGTACTCAGGGGGCCGTACACTGAAGCTTTCTTT
many	TRBJ1-5	TRBV28	-	CASSPSTVMAQHF	TGTGCCAGCAGTCCATCAACAGTCATGGCCCAGCATTTT
-	TRBJ1-3	TRBV7-2	-	CASSLLRNTIYF	TGTGCCAGCAGCTTATTAAGAAACACCATATATTTT
many	TRBJ2-5	TRBV7-9	TRBD2	CASRTSGYQETQYF	TGTGCCAGCAGGACTAGCGGGTACCAAGAGACCCAGTACTTC
-	TRBJ1-1	TRBV19	-	CASSLGVWAMNTEAFF	TGTGCCAGTAGTTTAGGAGTGTGGGCCATGAACACTGAAGCTTTCTTT
few	TRBJ2-7	TRBV20-1	TRBD2	CSARAPGGSGRYEQYF	TGCAGTGCTAGAGCCCCCGGGGGTAGCGGGAGATACGAGCAGTACTTC
many	TRBJ1-5	TRBV10-3	-	CAISAGDKGDQPQHF	TGTGCCATCAGTGCGGGGGACAAAGGGGATCAGCCCCAGCATTTT
many	TRBJ2-7	TRBV19	-	CASSRAQGPSYEQYF	TGTGCCAGTAGTAGGGCGCAGGGACCCTCCTACGAGCAGTACTTC
few	TRBJ1-4	TRBV4-3	-	CASSQDAAREKLFF	TGCGCCAGCAGCCAGGACGCAGCCAGGGAAAAACTGTTTTTT
few	TRBJ1-1	TRBV7-9	-	CASVFTGTEAFF	TGTGCCAGCGTTTTCACCGGGACTGAAGCTTTCTTT
many	TRBJ2-7	TRBV10-3	TRBD2	CATSSLAGGDEQYF	TGTGCCACCTCCTCTCTAGCGGGAGGCGACGAGCAGTACTTC
few	TRBJ2-7	TRBV5-1	-	CASSLEGGLRVDEQYF	TGCGCCAGCAGCTTGGAAGGTGGCTTGAGGGTGGACGAGCAGTACTTC
-	TRBJ2-1	TRBV9	-	CASSVDNEQFF	TGTGCCAGCAGCGTAGATAATGAGCAGTTCTTC
-	TRBJ1-2	TRBV11-2	-	CASSRDINYGYTF	TGTGCCAGCAGCCGTGACATAAACTATGGCTACACCTTC
many	TRBJ2-5	TRBV20-1	-	CSARDPSVETQYF	TGCAGTGCTAGAGATCCGAGTGTTGAGACCCAGTACTTC
-	TRBJ1-4	TRBV6-2/TRBV6-3	-	CASSSELGGEKLFF	TGTGCCAGCAGTTCAGAGCTCGGGGGTGAAAAACTGTTTTTT